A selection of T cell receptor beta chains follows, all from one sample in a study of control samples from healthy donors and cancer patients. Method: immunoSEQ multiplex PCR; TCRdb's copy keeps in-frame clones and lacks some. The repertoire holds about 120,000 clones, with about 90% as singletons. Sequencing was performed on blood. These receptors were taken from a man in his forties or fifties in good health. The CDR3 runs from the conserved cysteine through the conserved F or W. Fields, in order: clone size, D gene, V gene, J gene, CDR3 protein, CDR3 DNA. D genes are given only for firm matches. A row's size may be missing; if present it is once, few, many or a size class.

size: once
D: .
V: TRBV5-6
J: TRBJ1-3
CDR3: CASSSLTANGNTIYF
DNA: TGTGCCAGCAGCTCCCTGACGGCAAATGGAAACACCATATATTTT

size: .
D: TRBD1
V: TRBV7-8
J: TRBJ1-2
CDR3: CASSLAGQGAGYGYTF
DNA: TGTGCCAGCAGCTTAGCGGGACAGGGGGCGGGCTATGGCTACACCTTC

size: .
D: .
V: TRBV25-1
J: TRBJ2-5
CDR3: CASSSPGVETQYF
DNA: TGTGCCAGCAGTTCCCCGGGGGTTGAGACCCAGTACTTC

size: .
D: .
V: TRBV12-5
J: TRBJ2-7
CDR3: CASGLSPSYEQYF
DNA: TGTGCTAGTGGTTTATCCCCTAGCTACGAGCAGTACTTC

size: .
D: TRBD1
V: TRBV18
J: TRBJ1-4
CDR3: CASSPLQNRGNEKLFF
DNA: TGTGCCAGCTCACCACTTCAGAACAGGGGAAATGAAAAACTGTTTTTT

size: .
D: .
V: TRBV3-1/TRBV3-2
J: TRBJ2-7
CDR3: CASSQDLRGLDYEQYF
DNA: TGTGCCAGCAGCCAAGATCTACGGGGCCTAGACTACGAGCAGTACTTC

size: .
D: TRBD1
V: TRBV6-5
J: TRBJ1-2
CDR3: CATAPEGAGYGYTF
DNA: TGTGCCACCGCACCTGAGGGGGCTGGCTATGGCTACACCTTC

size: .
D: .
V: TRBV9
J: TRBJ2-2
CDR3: CASSPFGGPPESGELFF
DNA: TGTGCCAGCAGCCCATTCGGGGGACCACCGGAGAGCGGGGAGCTGTTTTTT

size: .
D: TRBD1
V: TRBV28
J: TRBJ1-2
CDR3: CASSSPDRGYGYTF
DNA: TGTGCCAGCAGTTCCCCGGACAGGGGTTATGGCTACACCTTC

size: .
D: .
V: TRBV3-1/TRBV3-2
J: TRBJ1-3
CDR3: CASSQDHRVAGNTIYF
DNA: TGTGCCAGCAGCCAAGATCACAGGGTGGCTGGAAACACCATATATTTT

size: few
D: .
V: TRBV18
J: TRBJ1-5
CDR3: CASSEGLGNQPQHF
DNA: TGTGCCAGCTCAGAGGGCTTGGGCAATCAGCCCCAGCATTTT

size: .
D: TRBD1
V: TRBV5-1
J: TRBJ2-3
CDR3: CASSQGQAHRPPTDTQYF
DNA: TGCGCCAGCAGCCAGGGACAGGCGCACCGTCCCCCTACAGATACGCAGTATTTT

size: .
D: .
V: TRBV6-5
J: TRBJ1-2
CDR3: CASSYSGGTNYGYTF
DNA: TGTGCCAGCAGTTACTCGGGGGGGACGAACTATGGCTACACCTTC

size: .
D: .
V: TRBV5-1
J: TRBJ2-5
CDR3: CASSFRGEETQYF
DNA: TGCGCCAGCAGCTTCCGTGGAGAGGAGACCCAGTACTTC

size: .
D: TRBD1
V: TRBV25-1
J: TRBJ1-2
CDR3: CASRGTGTNYGYTF
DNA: TGTGCCAGCAGAGGGACAGGGACCAACTATGGCTACACCTTC

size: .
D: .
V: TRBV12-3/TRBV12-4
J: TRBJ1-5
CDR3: CASRSGIQPQHF
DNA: TGTGCCAGCAGGTCAGGGATTCAGCCCCAGCATTTT

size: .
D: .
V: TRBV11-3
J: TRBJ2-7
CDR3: CASSSTEDPYEQYF
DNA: TGTGCCAGCAGCTCAACAGAGGACCCCTACGAGCAGTACTTC

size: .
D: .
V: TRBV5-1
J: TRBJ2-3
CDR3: CASSSPGGTDTQYF
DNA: TGCGCCAGCAGCTCGCCGGGGGGCACAGATACGCAGTATTTT

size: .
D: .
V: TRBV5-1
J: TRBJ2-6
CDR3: CASSLDGSWANVLTF
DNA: TGCGCCAGCAGCTTGGACGGGAGCTGGGCCAACGTCCTGACTTTC

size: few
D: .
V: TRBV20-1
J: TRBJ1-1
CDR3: CSARVGVEAFF
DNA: TGCAGTGCTAGAGTGGGTGTGGAAGCTTTCTTT

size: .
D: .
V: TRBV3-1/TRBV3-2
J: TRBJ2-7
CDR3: CASSQTVTQYF
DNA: TGTGCCAGCAGCCAGACGGTTACTCAGTACTTC

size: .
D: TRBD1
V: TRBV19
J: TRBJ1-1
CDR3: CASTLAAGGGTEAFF
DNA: TGTGCCAGTACCCTCGCGGCAGGGGGAGGCACTGAAGCTTTCTTT

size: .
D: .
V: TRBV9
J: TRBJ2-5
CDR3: CASSVGRVQETQYF
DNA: TGTGCCAGCAGCGTAGGCAGGGTACAAGAGACCCAGTACTTC

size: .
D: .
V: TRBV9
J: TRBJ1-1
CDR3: CASSVEGINTEAFF
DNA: TGTGCCAGCAGCGTAGAGGGGATCAACACTGAAGCTTTCTTT

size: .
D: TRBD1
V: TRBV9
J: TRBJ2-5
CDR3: CASSVGTVGETQYF
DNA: TGTGCCAGCAGCGTGGGGACAGTTGGAGAGACCCAGTACTTC

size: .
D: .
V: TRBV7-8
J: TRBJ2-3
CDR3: CASSLVPSTDTQYF
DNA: TGTGCCAGCAGCTTAGTCCCTAGCACAGATACGCAGTATTTT

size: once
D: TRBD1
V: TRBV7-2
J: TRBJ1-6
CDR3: CASSLYRGNSPLHF
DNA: TGTGCCAGCAGCTTATACAGGGGGAATTCACCCCTCCACTTT